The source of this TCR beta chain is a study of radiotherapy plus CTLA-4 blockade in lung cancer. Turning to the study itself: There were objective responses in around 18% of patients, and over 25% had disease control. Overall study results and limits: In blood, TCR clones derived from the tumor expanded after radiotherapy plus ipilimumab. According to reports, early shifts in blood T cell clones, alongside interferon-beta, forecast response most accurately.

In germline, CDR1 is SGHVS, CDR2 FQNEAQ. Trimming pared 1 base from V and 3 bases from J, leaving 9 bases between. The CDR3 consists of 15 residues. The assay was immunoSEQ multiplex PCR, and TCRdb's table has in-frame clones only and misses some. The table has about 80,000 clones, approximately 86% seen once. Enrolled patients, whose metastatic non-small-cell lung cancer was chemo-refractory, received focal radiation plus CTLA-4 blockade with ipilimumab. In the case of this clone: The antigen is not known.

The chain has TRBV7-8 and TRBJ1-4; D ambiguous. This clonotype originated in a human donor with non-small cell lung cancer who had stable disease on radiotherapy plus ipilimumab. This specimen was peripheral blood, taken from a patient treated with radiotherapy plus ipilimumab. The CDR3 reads CASSLEPGSNEKLFF. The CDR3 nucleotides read TGTGCCAGCAGCTTAGAGCCGGGATCTAATGAAAAACTGTTTTTT.